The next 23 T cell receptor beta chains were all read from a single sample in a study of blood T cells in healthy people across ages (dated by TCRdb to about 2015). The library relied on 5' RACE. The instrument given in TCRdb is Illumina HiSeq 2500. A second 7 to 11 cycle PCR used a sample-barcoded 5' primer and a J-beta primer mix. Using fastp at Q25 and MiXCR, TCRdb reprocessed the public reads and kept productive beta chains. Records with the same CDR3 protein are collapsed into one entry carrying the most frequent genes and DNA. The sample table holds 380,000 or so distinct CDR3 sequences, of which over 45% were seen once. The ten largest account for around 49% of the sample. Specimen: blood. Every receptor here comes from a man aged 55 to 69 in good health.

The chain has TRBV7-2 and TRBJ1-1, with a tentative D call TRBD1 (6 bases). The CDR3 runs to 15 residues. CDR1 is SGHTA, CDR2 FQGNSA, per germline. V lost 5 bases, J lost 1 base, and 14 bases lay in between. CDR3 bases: TGTGCCAGCAGCCTAAGACAGGCTACGAACACTGAAGCTTTCTTT. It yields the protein CASSLRQATNTEAFF.

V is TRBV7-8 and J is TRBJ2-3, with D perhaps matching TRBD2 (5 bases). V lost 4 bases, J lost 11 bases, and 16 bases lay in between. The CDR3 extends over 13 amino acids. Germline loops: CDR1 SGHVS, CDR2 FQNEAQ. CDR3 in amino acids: CASSSRVVGEQYF. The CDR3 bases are TGTGCCAGCAGCTCCCGAGTGGTGGGAGAGCAGTATTTT.

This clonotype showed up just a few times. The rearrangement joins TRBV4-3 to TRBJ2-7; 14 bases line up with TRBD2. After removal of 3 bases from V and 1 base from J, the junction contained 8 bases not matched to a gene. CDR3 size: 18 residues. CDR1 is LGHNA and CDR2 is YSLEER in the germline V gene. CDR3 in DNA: TGCGCCAGCAGCCAGACTAGCGGGAGGGCCGCGAGTTCCTACGAGCAGTACTTC. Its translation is CASSQTSGRAASSYEQYF.

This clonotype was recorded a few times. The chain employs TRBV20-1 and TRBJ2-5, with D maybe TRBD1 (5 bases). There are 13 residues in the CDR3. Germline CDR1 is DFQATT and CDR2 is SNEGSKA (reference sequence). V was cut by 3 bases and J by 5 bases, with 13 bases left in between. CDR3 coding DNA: TGCAGTGCTAGTCAGGGCGTTAGGGAGACCCAGTACTTC. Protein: CSASQGVRETQYF.

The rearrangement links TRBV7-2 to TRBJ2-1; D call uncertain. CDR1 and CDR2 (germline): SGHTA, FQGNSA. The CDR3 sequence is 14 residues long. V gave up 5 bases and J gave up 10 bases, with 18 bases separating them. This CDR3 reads CASSQQSQMGEQFF. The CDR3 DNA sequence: TGTGCCAGCAGCCAGCAGTCACAGATGGGGGAGCAGTTCTTC.

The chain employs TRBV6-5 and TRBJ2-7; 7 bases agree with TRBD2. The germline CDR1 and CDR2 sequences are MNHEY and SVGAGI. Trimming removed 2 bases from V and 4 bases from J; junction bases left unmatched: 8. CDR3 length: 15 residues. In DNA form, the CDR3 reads TGTGCCAGCAGTTACATGCGCGGGAGCGGTTACGAGCAGTACTTC. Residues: CASSYMRGSGYEQYF.

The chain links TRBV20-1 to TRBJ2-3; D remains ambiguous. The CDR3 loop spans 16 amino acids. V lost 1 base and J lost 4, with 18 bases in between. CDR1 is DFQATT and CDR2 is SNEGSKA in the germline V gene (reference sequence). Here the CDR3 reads CSARGRPAVGPDTQYF. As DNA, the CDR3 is TGCAGTGCTAGAGGGCGCCCGGCCGTGGGTCCAGATACGCAGTATTTT.

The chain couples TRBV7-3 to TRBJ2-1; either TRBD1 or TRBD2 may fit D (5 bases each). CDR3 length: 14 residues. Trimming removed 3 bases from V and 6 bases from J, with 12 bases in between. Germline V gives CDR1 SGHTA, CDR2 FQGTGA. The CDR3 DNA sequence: TGTGCCAGCAGCTTTGGGGGATCTGGCAATGAGCAGTTCTTC. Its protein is CASSFGGSGNEQFF.

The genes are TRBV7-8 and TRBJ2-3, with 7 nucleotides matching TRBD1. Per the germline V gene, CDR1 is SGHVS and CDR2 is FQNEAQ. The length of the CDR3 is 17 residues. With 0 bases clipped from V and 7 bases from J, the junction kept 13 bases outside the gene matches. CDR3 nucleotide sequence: TGTGCCAGCAGCTTAGCCTCGGGACCCAGGGGGTCCCATACGCAGTATTTT. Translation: CASSLASGPRGSHTQYF. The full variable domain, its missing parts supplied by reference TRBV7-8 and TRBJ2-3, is GAGVSQSPRYKVAKRGQDVALRCDPISGHVSLFWYQQALGQGPEFLTYFQNEAQLDKSGLPSDRFFAERPEGSVSTLKIQRTQQEDSAVYLCASSLASGPRGSHTQYFGPGTRLTVL.

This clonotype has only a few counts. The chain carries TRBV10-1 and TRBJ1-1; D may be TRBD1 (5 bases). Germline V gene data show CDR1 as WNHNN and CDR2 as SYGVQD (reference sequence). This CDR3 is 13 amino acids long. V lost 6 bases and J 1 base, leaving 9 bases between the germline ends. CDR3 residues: CASRIQANTEAFF. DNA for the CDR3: TGCGCCAGCAGGATACAGGCGAACACTGAAGCTTTCTTT.

The CDR3 DNA follows: TGTGCCAGCAGTGGGGCAGGGGAAGGCAAAAACATTCAGTACTTC. Its translation: CASSGAGEGKNIQYF. V usage is TRBV2 and J usage is TRBJ2-4; D might be TRBD1 (6 bases). V was clipped by 4 bases and J by 3 bases, with 13 bases between them. The germline V gene encodes CDR1 SNHLY and CDR2 FYNNEI. The CDR3 sequence is 15 residues long.

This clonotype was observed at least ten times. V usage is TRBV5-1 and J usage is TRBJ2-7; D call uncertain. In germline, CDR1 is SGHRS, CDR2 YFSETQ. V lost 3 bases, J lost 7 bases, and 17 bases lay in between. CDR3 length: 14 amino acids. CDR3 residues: CASSYGRPNGEQYF. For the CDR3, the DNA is TGCGCCAGCAGCTATGGTCGTCCCAATGGGGAGCAGTACTTC.

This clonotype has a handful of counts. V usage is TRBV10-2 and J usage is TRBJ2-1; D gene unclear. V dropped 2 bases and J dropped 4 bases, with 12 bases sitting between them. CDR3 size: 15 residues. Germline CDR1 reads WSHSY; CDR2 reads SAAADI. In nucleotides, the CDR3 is TGCGCCAGCAGTGAGGGGGTCCCGAATTACAATGAGCAGTTCTTC. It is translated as CASSEGVPNYNEQFF.

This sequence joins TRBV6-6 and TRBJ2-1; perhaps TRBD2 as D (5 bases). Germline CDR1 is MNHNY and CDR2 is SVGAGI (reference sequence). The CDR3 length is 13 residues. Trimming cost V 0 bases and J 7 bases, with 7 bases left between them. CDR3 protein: CASSYSQRNEQFF. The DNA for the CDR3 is TGTGCCAGCAGTTACTCCCAGCGGAATGAGCAGTTCTTC.

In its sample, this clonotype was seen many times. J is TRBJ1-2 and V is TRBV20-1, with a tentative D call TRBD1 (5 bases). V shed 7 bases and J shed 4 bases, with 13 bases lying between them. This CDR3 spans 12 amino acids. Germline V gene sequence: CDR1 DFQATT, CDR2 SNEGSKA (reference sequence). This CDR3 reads CSVGAGGYGYTF. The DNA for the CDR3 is TGCAGTGTCGGGGCAGGAGGCTATGGCTACACCTTC.

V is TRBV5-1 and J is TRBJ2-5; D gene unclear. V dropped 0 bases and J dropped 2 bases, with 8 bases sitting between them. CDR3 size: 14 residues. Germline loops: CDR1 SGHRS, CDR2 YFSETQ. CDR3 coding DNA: TGCGCCAGCAGCTTGGCCAGCAGACAAGAGACCCAGTACTTC. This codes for CASSLASRQETQYF.

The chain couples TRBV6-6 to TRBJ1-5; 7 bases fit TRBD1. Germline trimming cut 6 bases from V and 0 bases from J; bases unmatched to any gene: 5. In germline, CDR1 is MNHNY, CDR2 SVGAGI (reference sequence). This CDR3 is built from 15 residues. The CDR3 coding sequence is TGTGCCAGCAGGCCACAGGGGAATAGCAATCAGCCCCAGCATTTT. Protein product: CASRPQGNSNQPQHF.

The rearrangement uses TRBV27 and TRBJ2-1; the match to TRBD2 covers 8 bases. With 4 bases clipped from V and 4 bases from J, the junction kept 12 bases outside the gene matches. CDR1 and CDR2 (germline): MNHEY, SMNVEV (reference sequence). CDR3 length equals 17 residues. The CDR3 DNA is TGTGCCAGCAGTTGGGGGTCGCACCGGGGGGGTTACAATGAGCAGTTCTTC. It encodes CASSWGSHRGGYNEQFF.

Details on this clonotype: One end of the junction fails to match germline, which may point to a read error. Here the CDR3 DNA reads TGTGCCAGCAGACAAGGTAGGGGGACAGGAGGCTACGAGCAGTACTTC. Translating it yields CASRQGRGTGGYEQYF. The V gene is TRBV3-1, the J gene TRBJ2-7, with 8 bases that match TRBD1. The CDR3 has 16 residues. From germline, CDR1 is LGHDT and CDR2 YNNKEL (reference sequence).

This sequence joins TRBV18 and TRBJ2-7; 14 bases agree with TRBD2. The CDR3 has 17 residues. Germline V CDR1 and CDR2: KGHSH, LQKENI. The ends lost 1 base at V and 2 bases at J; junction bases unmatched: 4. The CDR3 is CASSPRGLAGVPYEQYF. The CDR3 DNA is TGTGCCAGCTCACCACGGGGACTAGCGGGAGTTCCCTACGAGCAGTACTTC.

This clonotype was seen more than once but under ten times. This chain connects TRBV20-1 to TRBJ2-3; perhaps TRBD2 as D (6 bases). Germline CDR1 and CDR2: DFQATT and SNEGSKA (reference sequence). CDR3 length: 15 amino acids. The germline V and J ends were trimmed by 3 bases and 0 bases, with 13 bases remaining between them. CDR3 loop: CSASHAGSSTDTQYF. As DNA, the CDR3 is TGCAGTGCTAGTCACGCGGGGTCTAGCACAGATACGCAGTATTTT.

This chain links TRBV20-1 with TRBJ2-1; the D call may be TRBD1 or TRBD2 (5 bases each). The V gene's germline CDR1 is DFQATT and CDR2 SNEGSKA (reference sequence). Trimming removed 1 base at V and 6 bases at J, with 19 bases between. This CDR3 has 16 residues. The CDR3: CSARGSWDPTRNEQFF. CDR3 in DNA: TGCAGTGCTAGAGGATCGTGGGACCCCACCCGCAATGAGCAGTTCTTC.

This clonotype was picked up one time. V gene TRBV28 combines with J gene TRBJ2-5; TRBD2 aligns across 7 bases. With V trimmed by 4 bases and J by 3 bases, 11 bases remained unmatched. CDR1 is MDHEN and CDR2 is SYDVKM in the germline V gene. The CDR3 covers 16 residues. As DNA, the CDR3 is TGTGCCAGCAGTTCCCCTCTCGCGGGAGTAAAAGAGACCCAGTACTTC. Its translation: CASSSPLAGVKETQYF.